The text below deals with one T cell receptor (beta chain). Its antigen remains undetermined. Per-base quality was not reported, and no clone a single base away is much larger than it. This sample stems from a study of T cell responses to AZD1222 COVID-19 vaccine (dated by TCRdb to the early 2020s). Describing the broader study: A total of about 230 trial participants underwent TCR sequencing, of whom some 210 received two doses of AZD1222 and 26 received two doses of the MenACWY control vaccine. Trial participants were enrolled into age subgroups of 18-55, 56-69 and 70-plus years, which contained about 150, 28 and 57 TCR-sequenced participants, respectively. Broader findings and caveats from the paper: Conclusions about previously exposed vaccinees were limited because only six AZD1222 recipients were SARS-CoV-2 seropositive at baseline. Reportedly, almost half of the unique spike-specific TCRs recognized epitopes lying outside the regions that are mutated in the B.1.351 and B.1.1.7 variants. After two AZD1222 doses, spike-specific TCR breadth and depth were significantly higher than at day 0 and than in MenACWY recipients. The 56-69-year group was small, and its depth increase did not reach significance, likely because of low power. Because no day 14 peak-response samples were available, repertoires were characterized only after the peak T cell response. Vaccine-associated CD4 TCRs spanned the whole spike protein, with dominant responses in regions 160-218 and 743-854. Participants were mostly white British, with more females than males. The authors suggested clonal diversity may have been underestimated.

Interpreted using the paper, the time point label stands for: baseline before first vaccination. The treatment or condition label, read with the paper, signifies: meningococcal conjugate vaccine given as trial control. Vaccinee samples were obtained from the UK trials COV001 and COV002, which included a single-blind randomized controlled phase 2/3 trial of AZD1222 (ChAdOx1 nCoV-19) in healthy adults. For TCRbeta chain sequencing, PBMC samples were collected from trial participants at day 0 and at day 28 after the second dose. The CDR3 regions of human TCRbeta chains were analyzed by immunosequencing. Processing in the source paper ran as follows. TCRs in the repertoires were matched against a reference library of SARS-CoV-2-specific TCRs that had been generated with the MIRA antigen-specificity platform. Breadth meant the fraction of unique TCRs that were SARS-CoV-2-associated, whereas depth meant the fraction of total T cells that were SARS-CoV-2-associated. Using the MIRA data, each spike-specific TCR was mapped to the spike region that the TCR reacts to and placed in a CD4 or CD8 class. Log10-transformed breadth and depth values were compared by one-way ANOVA with Sidak's multiple comparisons tests. TCRdb carries this immuneACCESS record with in-frame sequences only. Its versions omit some clonotypes, under half of them owing to an unresolved V gene in the studies checked, with the rest unexplained. The DNA gave D and trimming, while V, J and clone size come from that table. Within this sample are some 80,000 clones, with nearly 90% of them counted one time only. Of the sample, more than 4.5% falls within the top ten clones.

The V end gives up 7 bases and the J end 5 bases, leaving 7 bases in the junction not matched to a gene. Taken from the germline V gene, the CDR1 and CDR2 loops are MNHEY and SVGEGT. The CDR3 holds 14 amino acids from the cysteine to the phenylalanine. The read is trimmed to its CDR3 DNA, 42 bases read in frame from base 1. This clonotype was sampled from an adult in good health. The sample here was peripheral blood, taken on day 0 of MenACWY control vaccination. Recombination connected TRBV6-2 or TRBV6-3 to TRBJ1-1; a stretch of 10 junction bases matches TRBD1. The encoded CDR3 is CASTPGQGRTEAFF. The DNA is TGTGCCAGCACCCCGGGACAGGGGAGGACTGAAGCTTTCTTT.